Each of the 8 T cell receptor beta chains below was sequenced from the same sample in a study of T cell repertoires in cytomegalovirus infection. From the reads, TCRdb called clonotypes with MiXCR, one entry per CDR3 protein. The profile covers about 680,000 distinct CDR3 sequences, with roughly 24% appearing a single time and approximately 8% taken by the ten largest. Sequences were obtained from CD8+ T cells from PBMCs. The receptors here all came from a human donor in good health (CMV status not recorded). Some clones in this sample may be carry-over from other donors' samples.

In this sample, this clonotype turned up a few times. A much more abundant neighbour one base away suggests this may be a read error. This chain links TRBV7-3 with TRBJ2-2; 8 positions agree with TRBD2. J lost 6 bases, V lost 4 bases, and 13 bases had no gene match. The CDR3 has 17 residues. CDR1 and CDR2 (germline): SGHTA, FQGTGA. The CDR3 coding sequence is TGTGCCAGCAGCTGGGGACCGGGACTAGTCGGTTCCGGGGAGCTGTTTTTT. Amino acids: CASSWGPGLVGSGELFF.

The chain is built from TRBV11-2 and TRBJ2-3; D may correspond to TRBD1 or TRBD2 (5 bases each). The CDR3 length is 16 residues. CDR1 and CDR2 (germline): SGHAT, FQNNGV. V was trimmed by 5 bases and J by 0 bases, leaving 15 bases between them. CDR3 loop: CASSPGRLLSTDTQYF. The CDR3 nucleotides are TGTGCCAGCAGCCCGGGACGACTGCTTAGCACAGATACGCAGTATTTT.

This clonotype was observed a handful of times. This chain links TRBV6-5 with TRBJ2-3; D is possibly TRBD1 or TRBD2 (5 bases each). Looked up from germline, CDR1 is MNHEY and CDR2 is SVGAGI. The CDR3 loop spans 19 amino acids. With 2 bases removed from V and 2 bases from J, the gap between germline ends came to 23 bases. The chain's CDR3 is CASSYARGGVGDPTDTQYF. DNA of the CDR3: TGTGCCAGCAGTTACGCCCGGGGTGGAGTGGGGGACCCCACAGATACGCAGTATTTT.

A word on this clonotype: A much larger clone differs by one base, so this may be a read error. J is TRBJ2-5 and V is TRBV7-2; D uncertain. CDR3 length equals 15 residues. Trimming shortened V by 5 bases and J by 4 bases, and 17 bases separated the two germline ends. Per the germline V gene, CDR1 is SGHTA and CDR2 is FQGNSA. CDR3 in amino acids: CASSVATLEVETQYF. In DNA form, the CDR3 reads TGTGCCAGCAGCGTCGCGACGCTAGAGGTAGAGACCCAGTACTTC. The entire variable domain, with the rest obtained from reference TRBV7-2 and TRBJ2-5, is as follows: GAGVSQSPSNKVTEKGKDVELRCDPISGHTALYWYRQSLGQGLEFLIYFQGNSAPDKSGLPSDRFSAERTGGSVSTLTIQRTQQEDSAVYLCASSVATLEVETQYFGPGTRLLVL.

The table lists this clonotype with many counts. J is TRBJ2-2 and V is TRBV6-5, with TRBD2 matching over 11 bases. The V and J ends lost 6 bases and 5 bases, in that order; junction bases with no gene match: 8. The CDR3 spans 16 residues. Germline CDR1 reads MNHEY; CDR2 reads SVGAGI. Here the CDR3 DNA reads TGTGCCAGCAGACCTGGGACTAGCGGACCGACCGGGGAGCTGTTTTTT. Translation: CASRPGTSGPTGELFF.

In the case of this clonotype: A much larger clonotype is one base distant, so this may be a read error. The CDR3, as DNA: TGTGCCAGCAGGCCTCCGGGACAGACATGGGTAGTTACGCAGTATTTT. It codes for CASRPPGQTWVVTQYF. The rearrangement links TRBV7-8 to TRBJ2-3; TRBD1 aligns across 7 bases. V gave up 6 bases and J gave up 8 bases; unmatched junction bases: 17. The germline V gene encodes CDR1 SGHVS and CDR2 FQNEAQ. The CDR3 sequence is 16 residues long. Full variable domain (remainder filled in from reference TRBV7-8 and TRBJ2-3): GAGVSQSPRYKVAKRGQDVALRCDPISGHVSLFWYQQALGQGPEFLTYFQNEAQLDKSGLPSDRFFAERPEGSVSTLKIQRTQQEDSAVYLCASRPPGQTWVVTQYFGPGTRLTVL.

This sequence joins TRBV11-1 and TRBJ2-7, with TRBD1 matching over 8 bases. The CDR3 extends over 13 amino acids. Trimming removed 4 bases from V and 5 bases from J; junction bases left unmatched: 4. The germline gives CDR1 SGHAT, CDR2 FQDESV (reference sequence). CDR3 sequence: CASSYDRGHEQYF. For the CDR3, the DNA is TGTGCCAGCAGCTACGACAGGGGCCACGAGCAGTACTTC.

The chain carries TRBV7-8 and TRBJ2-6; TRBD2 is a possible D gene (6 bases). The CDR3 spans 18 residues. Trimming shortened V by 1 base and J by 0 bases, and 13 bases separated the two germline ends. Looked up from germline, CDR1 is SGHVS and CDR2 is FQNEAQ. The CDR3 bases are TGTGCCAGCAGCTTAGACAGGAGGGGCTTCTCTGGGGCCAACGTCCTGACTTTC. Translation: CASSLDRRGFSGANVLTF.